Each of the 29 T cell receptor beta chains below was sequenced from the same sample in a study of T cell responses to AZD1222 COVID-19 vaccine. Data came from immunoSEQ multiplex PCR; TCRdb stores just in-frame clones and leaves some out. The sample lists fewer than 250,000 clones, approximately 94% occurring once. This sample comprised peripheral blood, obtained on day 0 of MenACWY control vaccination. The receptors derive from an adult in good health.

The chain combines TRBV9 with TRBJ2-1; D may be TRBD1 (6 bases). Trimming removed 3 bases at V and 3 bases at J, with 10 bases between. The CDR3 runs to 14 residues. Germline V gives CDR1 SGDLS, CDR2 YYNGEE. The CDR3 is CASSGGPIYNEQFF. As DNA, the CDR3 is TGTGCCAGCAGCGGGGGGCCCATCTACAATGAGCAGTTCTTC.

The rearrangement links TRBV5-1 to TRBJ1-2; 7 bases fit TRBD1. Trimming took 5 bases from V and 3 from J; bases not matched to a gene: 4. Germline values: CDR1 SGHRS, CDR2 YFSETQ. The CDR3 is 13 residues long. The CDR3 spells CASRRDSDYGYTF. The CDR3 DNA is TGCGCCAGCAGAAGGGACAGCGACTATGGCTACACCTTC.

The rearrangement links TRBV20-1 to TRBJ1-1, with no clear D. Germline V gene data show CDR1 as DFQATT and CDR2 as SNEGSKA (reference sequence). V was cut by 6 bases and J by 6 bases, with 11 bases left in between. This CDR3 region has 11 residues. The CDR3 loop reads CSARQLAEAFF. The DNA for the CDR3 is TGCAGTGCAAGGCAGTTAGCTGAAGCTTTCTTT.

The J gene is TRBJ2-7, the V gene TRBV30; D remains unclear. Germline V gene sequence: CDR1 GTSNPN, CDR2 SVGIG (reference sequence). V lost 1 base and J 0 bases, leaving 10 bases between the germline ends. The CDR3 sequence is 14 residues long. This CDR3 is CAWSGWTPSYEQYF. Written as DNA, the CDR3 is TGTGCCTGGAGTGGCTGGACCCCCTCCTACGAGCAGTACTTC.

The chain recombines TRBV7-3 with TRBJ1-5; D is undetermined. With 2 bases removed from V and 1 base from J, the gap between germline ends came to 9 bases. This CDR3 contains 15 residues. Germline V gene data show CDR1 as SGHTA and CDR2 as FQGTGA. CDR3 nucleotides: TGTGCCAGCAGCTTACGTAAGGACAGCAATCAGCCCCAGCATTTT. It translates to CASSLRKDSNQPQHF.

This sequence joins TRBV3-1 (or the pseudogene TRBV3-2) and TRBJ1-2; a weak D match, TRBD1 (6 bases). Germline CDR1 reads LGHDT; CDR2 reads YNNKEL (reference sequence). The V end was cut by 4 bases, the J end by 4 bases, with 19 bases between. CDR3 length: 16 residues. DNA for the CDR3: TGTGCCAGCAGCCCCTATGGGGGCGAAAAACTCTATGGCTACACCTTC. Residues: CASSPYGGEKLYGYTF.

The CDR3 is CASSPSAGGTDTQYF. The CDR3 DNA follows: TGTGCCAGCTCACCATCGGCGGGGGGAACAGATACGCAGTATTTT. This chain links TRBV18 with TRBJ2-3; 8 bases align to TRBD2. CDR1 is KGHSH, CDR2 LQKENI, per germline. The junction had 4 bases not matched to a gene; V was cut back by 2 bases and J by 3 bases. The CDR3 loop spans 15 amino acids.

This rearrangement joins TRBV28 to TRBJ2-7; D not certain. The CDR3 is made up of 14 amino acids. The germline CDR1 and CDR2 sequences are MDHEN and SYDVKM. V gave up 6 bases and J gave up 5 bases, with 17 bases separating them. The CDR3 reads CASSPNTRRDEQYF. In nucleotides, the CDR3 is TGTGCCAGCAGCCCAAACACCCGTCGGGACGAGCAGTACTTC.

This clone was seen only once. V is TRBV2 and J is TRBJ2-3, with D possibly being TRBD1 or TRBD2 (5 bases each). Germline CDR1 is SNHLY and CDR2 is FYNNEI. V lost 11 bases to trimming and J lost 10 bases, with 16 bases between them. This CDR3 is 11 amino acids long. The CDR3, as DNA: TGTGCCTCCCGATTGGGGGATCCGCAGTATTTT. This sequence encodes CASRLGDPQYF.

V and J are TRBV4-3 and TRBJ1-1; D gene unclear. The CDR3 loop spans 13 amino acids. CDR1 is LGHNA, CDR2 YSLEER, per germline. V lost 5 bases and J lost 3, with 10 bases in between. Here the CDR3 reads CASSARAHTEAFF. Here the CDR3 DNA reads TGCGCCAGCAGCGCCCGGGCCCACACTGAAGCTTTCTTT.

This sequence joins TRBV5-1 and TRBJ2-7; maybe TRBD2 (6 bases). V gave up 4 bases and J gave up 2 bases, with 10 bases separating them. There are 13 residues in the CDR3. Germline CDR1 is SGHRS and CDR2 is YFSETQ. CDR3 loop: CASSRDSTYEQYF. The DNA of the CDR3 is TGCGCCAGCAGCAGGGACTCAACCTACGAGCAGTACTTC.

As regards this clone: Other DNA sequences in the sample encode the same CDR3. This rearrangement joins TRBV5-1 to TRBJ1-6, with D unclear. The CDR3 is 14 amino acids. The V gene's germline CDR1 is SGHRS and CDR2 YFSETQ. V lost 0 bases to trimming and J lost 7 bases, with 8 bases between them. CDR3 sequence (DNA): TGCGCCAGCAGCTTGGGGACGGGGAATTCACCCCTCCACTTT. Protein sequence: CASSLGTGNSPLHF.

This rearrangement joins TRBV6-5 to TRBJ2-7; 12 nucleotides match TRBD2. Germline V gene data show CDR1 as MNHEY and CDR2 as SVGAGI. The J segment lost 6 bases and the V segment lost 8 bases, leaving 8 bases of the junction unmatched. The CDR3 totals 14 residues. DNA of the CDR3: TGTGCCAGCTCGCACCCACTAGCGGGGGGCGAGCAGTACTTC. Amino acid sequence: CASSHPLAGGEQYF.

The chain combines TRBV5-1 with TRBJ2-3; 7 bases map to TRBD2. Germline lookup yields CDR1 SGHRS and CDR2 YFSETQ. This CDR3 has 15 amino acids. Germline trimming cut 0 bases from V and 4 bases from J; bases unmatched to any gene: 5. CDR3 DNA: TGCGCCAGCAGCTTGGATGAGGGGAGGGCAGATACGCAGTATTTT. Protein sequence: CASSLDEGRADTQYF.

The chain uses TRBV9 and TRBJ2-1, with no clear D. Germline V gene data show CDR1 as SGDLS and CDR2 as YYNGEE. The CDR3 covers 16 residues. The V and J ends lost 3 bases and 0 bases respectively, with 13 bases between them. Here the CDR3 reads CASSALYQSSYNEQFF. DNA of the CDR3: TGTGCCAGCAGCGCTCTATACCAGAGCTCCTACAATGAGCAGTTCTTC.

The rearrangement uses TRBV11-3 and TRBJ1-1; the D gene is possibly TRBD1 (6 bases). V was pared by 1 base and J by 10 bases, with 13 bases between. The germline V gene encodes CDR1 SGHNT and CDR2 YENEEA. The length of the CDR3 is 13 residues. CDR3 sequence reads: CASSLGGGRGAFF. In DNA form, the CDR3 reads TGTGCCAGCAGCTTAGGCGGGGGCCGCGGAGCTTTCTTT.

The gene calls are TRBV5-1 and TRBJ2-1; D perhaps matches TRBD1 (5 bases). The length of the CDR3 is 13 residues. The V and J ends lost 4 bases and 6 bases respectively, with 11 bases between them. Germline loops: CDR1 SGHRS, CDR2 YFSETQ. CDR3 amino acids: CASSAQGINEQFF. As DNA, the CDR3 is TGCGCCAGCAGCGCTCAGGGTATCAATGAGCAGTTCTTC. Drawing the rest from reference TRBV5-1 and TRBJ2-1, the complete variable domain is KAGVTQTPRYLIKTRGQQVTLSCSPISGHRSVSWYQQTPGQGLQFLFEYFSETQRNKGNFPGRFSGRQFSNSRSEMNVSTLELGDSALYLCASSAQGINEQFFGPGTRLTVL.

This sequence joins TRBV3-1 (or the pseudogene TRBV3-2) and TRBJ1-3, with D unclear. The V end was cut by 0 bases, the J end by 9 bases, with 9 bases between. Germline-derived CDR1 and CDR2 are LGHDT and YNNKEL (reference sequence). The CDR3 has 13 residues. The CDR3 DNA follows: TGTGCCAGCAGCCAAGAAGCGTTTGGCACCATATATTTT. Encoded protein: CASSQEAFGTIYF.

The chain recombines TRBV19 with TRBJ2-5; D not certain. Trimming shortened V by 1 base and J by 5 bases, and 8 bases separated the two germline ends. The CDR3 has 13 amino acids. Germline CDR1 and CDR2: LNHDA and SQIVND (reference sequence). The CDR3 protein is CASSIGPLETQYF. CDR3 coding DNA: TGTGCCAGTAGTATAGGGCCTTTGGAGACCCAGTACTTC.

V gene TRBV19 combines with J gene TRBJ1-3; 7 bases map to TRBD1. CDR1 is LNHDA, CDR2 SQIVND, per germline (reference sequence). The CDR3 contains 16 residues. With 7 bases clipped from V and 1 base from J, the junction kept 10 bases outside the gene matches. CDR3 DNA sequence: TGTGCCAGTATAAAGGGACAGATGGATTCTGGAAACACCATATATTTT. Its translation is CASIKGQMDSGNTIYF.

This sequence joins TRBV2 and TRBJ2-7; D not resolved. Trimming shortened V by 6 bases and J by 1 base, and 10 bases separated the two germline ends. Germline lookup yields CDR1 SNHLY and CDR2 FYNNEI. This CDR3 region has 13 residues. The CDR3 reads CASSGPRSYEQYF. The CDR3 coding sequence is TGTGCCAGCAGCGGACCAAGGTCCTACGAGCAGTACTTC.

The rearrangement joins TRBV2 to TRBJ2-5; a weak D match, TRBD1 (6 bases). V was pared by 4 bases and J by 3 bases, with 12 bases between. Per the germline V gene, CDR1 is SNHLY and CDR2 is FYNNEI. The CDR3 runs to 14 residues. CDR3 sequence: CASSAGGAEETQYF. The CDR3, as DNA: TGTGCCAGCAGTGCTGGGGGCGCAGAAGAGACCCAGTACTTC. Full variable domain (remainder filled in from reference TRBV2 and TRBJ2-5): EPEVTQTPSHQVTQMGQEVILRCVPISNHLYFYWYRQILGQKVEFLVSFYNNEISEKSEIFDDQFSVERPDGSNFTLKIRSTKLEDSAMYFCASSAGGAEETQYFGPGTRLLVL.

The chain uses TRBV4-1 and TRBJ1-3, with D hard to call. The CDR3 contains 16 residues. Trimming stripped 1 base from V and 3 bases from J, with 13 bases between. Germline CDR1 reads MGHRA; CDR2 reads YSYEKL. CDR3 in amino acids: CASSQGHGVGGNTIYF. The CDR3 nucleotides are TGCGCCAGCAGCCAAGGGCACGGGGTCGGTGGAAACACCATATATTTT.

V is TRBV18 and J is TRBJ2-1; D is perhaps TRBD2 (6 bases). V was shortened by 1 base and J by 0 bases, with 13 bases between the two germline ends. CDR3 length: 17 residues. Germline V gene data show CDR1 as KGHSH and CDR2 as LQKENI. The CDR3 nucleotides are TGTGCCAGCTCACCACAAGGGACTCCGAGCTCCTACAATGAGCAGTTCTTC. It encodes CASSPQGTPSSYNEQFF.

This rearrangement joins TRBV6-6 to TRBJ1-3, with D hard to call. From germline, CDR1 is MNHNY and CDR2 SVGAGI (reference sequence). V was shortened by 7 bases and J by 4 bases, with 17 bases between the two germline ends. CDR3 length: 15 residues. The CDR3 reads CASTMDRFGGNTIYF. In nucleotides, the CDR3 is TGTGCCAGCACCATGGATAGGTTCGGAGGAAACACCATATATTTT.

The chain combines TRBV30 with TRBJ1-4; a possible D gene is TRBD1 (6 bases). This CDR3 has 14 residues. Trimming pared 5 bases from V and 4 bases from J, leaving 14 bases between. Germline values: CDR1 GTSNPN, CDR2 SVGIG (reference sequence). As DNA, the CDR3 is TGTGCCTGGGAACAGGGATTAGTTAATGAAAAACTGTTTTTT. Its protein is CAWEQGLVNEKLFF.

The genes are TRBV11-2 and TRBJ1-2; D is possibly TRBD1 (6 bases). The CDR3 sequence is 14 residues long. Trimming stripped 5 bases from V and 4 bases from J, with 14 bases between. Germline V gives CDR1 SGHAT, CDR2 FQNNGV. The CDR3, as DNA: TGTGCCAGCAGCCTTACAGGGAGTGGCTATGGCTACACCTTC. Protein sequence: CASSLTGSGYGYTF.

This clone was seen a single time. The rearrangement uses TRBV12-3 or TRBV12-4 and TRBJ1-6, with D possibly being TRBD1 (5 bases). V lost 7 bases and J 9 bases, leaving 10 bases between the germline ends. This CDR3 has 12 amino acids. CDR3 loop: CASTGMSSPLHF. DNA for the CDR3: TGTGCCAGCACAGGGATGAGTTCACCCCTCCACTTT.

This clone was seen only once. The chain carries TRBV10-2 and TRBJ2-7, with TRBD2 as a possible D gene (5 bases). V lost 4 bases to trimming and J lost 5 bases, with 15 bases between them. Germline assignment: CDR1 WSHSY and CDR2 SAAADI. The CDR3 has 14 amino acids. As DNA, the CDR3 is TGCGCCAGCAGTGCCAGCGGACTTTTGAACGAGCAGTACTTC. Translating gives CASSASGLLNEQYF.